Below are 20 T cell receptor beta chains sequenced from a single sample in a study of CD8 T cells in Susac syndrome. When the RNA was reverse transcribed, random hexamers were used with an input of roughly 0.5 to 1 ug. Each CDR3 protein gets one entry after TCRdb re-called the immunoSEQ multiplex PCR reads with MiXCR. The sample shows approximately 220,000 distinct CDR3 sequences, 80% to 95% of them seen only once. Sequenced input: CD8+ T cells from PBMCs. These receptor sequences come from a human donor with multiple sclerosis.

V usage is TRBV14 and J usage is TRBJ2-7, with TRBD1 matching over 9 bases. The CDR3 loop spans 13 amino acids. V dropped 8 bases and J dropped 6; count of bases not matched to a gene: 8. In germline, CDR1 is SGHDN, CDR2 FVKESK. The CDR3 loop is CASQGQGAGEQYF. The CDR3 DNA reads as TGTGCCAGCCAGGGACAGGGAGCAGGCGAGCAGTACTTC.

J is TRBJ2-2 and V is TRBV4-1; 10 bases match TRBD1. The germline V gene encodes CDR1 MGHRA and CDR2 YSYEKL. This CDR3 is 14 amino acids long. After removal of 6 bases from V and 4 bases from J, the junction contained 2 bases not matched to a gene. The CDR3 region is CASRGTGATGELFF. DNA of the CDR3: TGCGCCAGCAGGGGGACAGGGGCCACCGGGGAGCTGTTTTTT.

This clonotype was recorded only once. The chain joins TRBV29-1 to TRBJ2-7; a possible D gene is TRBD2 (5 bases). CDR1 is SQVTM, CDR2 ANQGSEA, per germline. This CDR3 region has 15 residues. Trimming left V 0 bases short and J 0 bases short, with 12 bases between. As DNA, the CDR3 is TGCAGCGTTGAAGATGGTGGGAGCAGCTCCTACGAGCAGTACTTC. This sequence encodes CSVEDGGSSSYEQYF.

This clonotype was detected only a few times. This chain uses TRBV12-3 or TRBV12-4 with TRBJ1-1; D is perhaps TRBD1 (5 bases). The CDR3 covers 15 residues. V lost 1 base to trimming and J lost 3 bases, with 12 bases between them. The chain's CDR3 is CASSLGQGLDTEAFF. Here the CDR3 DNA reads TGTGCCAGCAGTTTAGGTCAGGGATTGGACACTGAAGCTTTCTTT.

V and J are TRBV27 and TRBJ1-2; weak D call: TRBD1 (5 bases). Trimming took 5 bases from V and 7 from J, leaving 17 bases between them. Germline CDR1 and CDR2: MNHEY and SMNVEV (reference sequence). This CDR3 region has 14 residues. CDR3 sequence: CASSPEKGLGGYTF. The CDR3 nucleotides read TGTGCCAGCAGTCCCGAGAAGGGGCTCGGTGGCTACACCTTC.

The J gene is TRBJ2-5, the V gene TRBV6-6; a possible D gene is TRBD1 (6 bases). CDR3 length equals 13 residues. Germline-derived CDR1 and CDR2 are MNHNY and SVGAGI (reference sequence). Trimming removed 6 bases at V and 4 bases at J, with 12 bases between. The CDR3: CASSDRRRETQYF. The CDR3 DNA is TGTGCCAGCAGCGACAGGCGTCGAGAGACCCAGTACTTC.

V gene TRBV13 combines with J gene TRBJ1-4; TRBD1 matches 9 bases. The CDR3 has 16 amino acids. Per germline, CDR1 PRHDT and CDR2 FYEKMQ (reference sequence). Germline trimming cut 5 bases from V and 2 bases from J; bases unmatched to any gene: 6. CDR3 DNA sequence: TGTGCCAGCAGCCGAACTGGGACAGGGACTAATGAAAAACTGTTTTTT. Protein: CASSRTGTGTNEKLFF.

The chain carries TRBV28 and TRBJ1-2, with 9 positions matching TRBD1. CDR1 is MDHEN and CDR2 is SYDVKM in the germline V gene. Unmatched junction bases numbered 3, after V lost 3 bases and J lost 4 bases. CDR3 length: 14 residues. This chain's CDR3 is CASSFTGGTYGYTF. CDR3 DNA sequence: TGTGCCAGCAGTTTTACAGGGGGCACCTATGGCTACACCTTC.

V usage is TRBV4-3 and J usage is TRBJ2-7; TRBD2 is a possible D gene (6 bases). V was clipped by 0 bases and J by 3 bases, with 15 bases between them. This CDR3 contains 16 residues. The V gene's germline CDR1 is LGHNA and CDR2 YSLEER. CDR3 sequence: CASSQDLDTGDYEQYF. In nucleotides, the CDR3 is TGCGCCAGCAGCCAAGACCTAGACACGGGGGACTACGAGCAGTACTTC.

The CDR3 sequence: CASSIFRGTEAFF. The CDR3 DNA follows: TGTGCCAGCAGCATATTTCGGGGAACTGAAGCTTTCTTT. The J gene is TRBJ1-1, the V gene TRBV7-9; D uncertain. V lost 5 bases and J lost 5, with 12 bases in between. The CDR3 extends over 13 amino acids. Germline loops: CDR1 SEHNR, CDR2 FQNEAQ (reference sequence).

The CDR3 here is CASSPTGAGNEQFF. The CDR3 nucleotides are TGTGCCAGCAGCCCGACGGGGGCGGGTAATGAGCAGTTCTTC. The chain employs TRBV7-3 and TRBJ2-1; D assignment may be TRBD1 or TRBD2 (6 bases each). The germline gives CDR1 SGHTA, CDR2 FQGTGA. The CDR3 is 14 amino acids. The V end lost 5 bases, the J end lost 7 bases, and 15 bases lay between the germline ends. The full variable domain, its missing parts supplied by reference TRBV7-3 and TRBJ2-1, is GAGVSQTPSNKVTEKGKYVELRCDPISGHTALYWYRQSLGQGPEFLIYFQGTGAADDSGLPNDRFFAVRPEGSVSTLKIQRTERGDSAVYLCASSPTGAGNEQFFGPGTRLTVL.

The chain couples TRBV12-3 or TRBV12-4 to TRBJ1-2, with D unclear. The CDR3 has 13 residues. V shed 0 bases and J shed 8 bases, with 10 bases lying between them. The CDR3: CASSLAHSTGYTF. As DNA, the CDR3 is TGTGCCAGCAGTTTAGCACACAGCACGGGCTACACCTTC.

This clonotype was detected a few times. The gene calls are TRBV13 and TRBJ1-5; D ambiguous. This CDR3 region has 13 residues. V was trimmed by 0 bases and J by 3 bases, leaving 3 bases between them. Germline V CDR1 and CDR2: PRHDT, FYEKMQ (reference sequence). CDR3 DNA: TGTGCCAGCAGCTTAGGCGTCAATCAGCCCCAGCATTTT. This codes for CASSLGVNQPQHF.

The chain employs TRBV12-3 or TRBV12-4 and TRBJ2-1, with 8 bases that match TRBD2. This CDR3 has 16 residues. Trimming at V came to 5 bases and at J to 4 bases, leaving 10 bases not matched to a gene. The CDR3 sequence: CASSPLAGPTYNEQFF. For the CDR3, the DNA is TGTGCCAGCAGTCCCTTAGCGGGGCCCACGTACAATGAGCAGTTCTTC.

J is TRBJ2-7 and V is TRBV18, with D possibly matching TRBD2 (6 bases). CDR1 is KGHSH, CDR2 LQKENI, per germline. V lost 2 bases to trimming and J lost 1 base, with 12 bases between them. CDR3 length: 15 amino acids. CDR3 sequence reads: CASSPGAGISYEQYF. CDR3 DNA: TGTGCCAGCTCACCAGGGGCGGGGATTTCCTACGAGCAGTACTTC.

This chain links TRBV12-5 with TRBJ1-2; D remains ambiguous. Deletions cut 3 bases from V and 2 bases from J, with 13 bases between. Looked up from germline, CDR1 is LGHNT and CDR2 is FRNRAP. The CDR3 length is 15 residues. The CDR3 nucleotides are TGTGCTAGTGGTTTCTTTGGGGATCCCAACTATGGCTACACCTTC. It yields the protein CASGFFGDPNYGYTF.

This sequence joins TRBV19 and TRBJ2-1; D possibly corresponds to TRBD2 (5 bases). This CDR3 has 14 amino acids. From germline, CDR1 is LNHDA and CDR2 SQIVND (reference sequence). V was shortened by 3 bases and J by 5 bases, with 11 bases between the two germline ends. DNA for the CDR3: TGTGCCAGTAGTATGTGGGAGTCCCACAATGAGCAGTTCTTC. Amino acid sequence: CASSMWESHNEQFF. The full variable domain, rest sourced from reference TRBV19 and TRBJ2-1, is DGGITQSPKYLFRKEGQNVTLSCEQNLNHDAMYWYRQDPGQGLRLIYYSQIVNDFQKGDIAEGYSVSREKKESFPLTVTSAQKNPTAFYLCASSMWESHNEQFFGPGTRLTVL.

This rearrangement joins TRBV29-1 to TRBJ1-2, with TRBD1 matching over 8 bases. Germline values: CDR1 SQVTM, CDR2 ANQGSEA. The CDR3 extends over 13 amino acids. J gave up 1 base and V 7 bases, and 5 bases lay outside the gene matches. CDR3 region: CSAAGGDNYGYTF. CDR3 DNA sequence: TGCAGCGCGGCAGGGGGCGATAACTATGGCTACACCTTC.

The chain couples TRBV4-3 to TRBJ2-1; D call uncertain. Germline CDR1 reads LGHNA; CDR2 reads YSLEER. The V and J ends lost 0 bases and 0 bases respectively, with 15 bases between them. The CDR3 is made up of 18 amino acids. The CDR3 DNA sequence: TGCGCCAGCAGCCAAGAGGAGACACTATCCAGCTCCTACAATGAGCAGTTCTTC. It translates to CASSQEETLSSSYNEQFF.

This chain connects TRBV30 to TRBJ2-3, with D possibly TRBD2 on 7 matching bases. CDR3 length: 14 amino acids. Germline V gene sequence: CDR1 GTSNPN, CDR2 SVGIG (reference sequence). V was pared by 2 bases and J by 2 bases, with 11 bases between. The DNA for the CDR3 is TGTGCCTGGAGTTTGGGGGGGCACACAGATACGCAGTATTTT. Protein product: CAWSLGGHTDTQYF.